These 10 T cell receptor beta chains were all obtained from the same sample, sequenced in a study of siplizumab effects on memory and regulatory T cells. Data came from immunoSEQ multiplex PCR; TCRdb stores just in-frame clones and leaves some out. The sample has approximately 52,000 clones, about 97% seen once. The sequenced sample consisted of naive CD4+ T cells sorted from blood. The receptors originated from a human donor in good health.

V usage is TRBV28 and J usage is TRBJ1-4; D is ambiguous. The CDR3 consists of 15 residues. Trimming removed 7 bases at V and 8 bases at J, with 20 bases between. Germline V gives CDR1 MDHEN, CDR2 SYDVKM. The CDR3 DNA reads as TGTGCCAGCACCGAAGGTAACGGTGAACGGGAAAAACTGTTTTTT. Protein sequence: CASTEGNGEREKLFF.

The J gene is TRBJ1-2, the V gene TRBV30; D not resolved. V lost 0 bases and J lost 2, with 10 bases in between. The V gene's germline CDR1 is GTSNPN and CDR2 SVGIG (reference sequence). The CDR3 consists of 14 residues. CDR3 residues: CAWSVLGLNYGYTF. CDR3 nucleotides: TGTGCCTGGAGTGTCCTGGGATTGAACTATGGCTACACCTTC.

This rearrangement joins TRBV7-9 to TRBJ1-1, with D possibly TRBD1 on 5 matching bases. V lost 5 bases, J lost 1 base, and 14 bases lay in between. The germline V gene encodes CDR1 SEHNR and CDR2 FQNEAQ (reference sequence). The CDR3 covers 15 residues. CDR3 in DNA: TGTGCCAGCAGCCCCAAGACAGCTCAGAACACTGAAGCTTTCTTT. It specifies CASSPKTAQNTEAFF.

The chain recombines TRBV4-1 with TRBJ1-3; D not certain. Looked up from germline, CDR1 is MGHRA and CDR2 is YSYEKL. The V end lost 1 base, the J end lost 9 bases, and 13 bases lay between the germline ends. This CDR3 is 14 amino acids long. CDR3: CASSQAPSKITIYF. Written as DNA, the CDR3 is TGCGCCAGCAGCCAAGCGCCGAGTAAGATCACCATATATTTT.

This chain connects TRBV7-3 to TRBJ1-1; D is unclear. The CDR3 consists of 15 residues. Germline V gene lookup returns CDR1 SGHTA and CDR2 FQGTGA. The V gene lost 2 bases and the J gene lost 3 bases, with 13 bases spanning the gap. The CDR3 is CASSLGDGEDTEAFF. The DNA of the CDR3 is TGTGCCAGCAGCTTAGGTGATGGGGAGGACACTGAAGCTTTCTTT.

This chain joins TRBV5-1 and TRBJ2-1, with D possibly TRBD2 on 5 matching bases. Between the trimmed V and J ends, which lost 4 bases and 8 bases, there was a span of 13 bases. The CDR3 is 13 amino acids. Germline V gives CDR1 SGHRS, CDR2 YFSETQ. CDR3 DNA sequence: TGCGCCAGCAGCCGACTACCTTTGGATGAGCAGTTCTTC. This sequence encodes CASSRLPLDEQFF.

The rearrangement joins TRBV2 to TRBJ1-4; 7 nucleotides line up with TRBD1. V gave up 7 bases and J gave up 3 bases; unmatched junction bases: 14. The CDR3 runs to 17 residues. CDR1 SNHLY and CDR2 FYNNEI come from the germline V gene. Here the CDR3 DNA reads TGTGCCAGCAACCTGAACCGGGACAGCGCCTCTAATGAAAAACTGTTTTTT. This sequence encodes CASNLNRDSASNEKLFF. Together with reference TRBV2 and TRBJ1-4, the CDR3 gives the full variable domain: EPEVTQTPSHQVTQMGQEVILRCVPISNHLYFYWYRQILGQKVEFLVSFYNNEISEKSEIFDDQFSVERPDGSNFTLKIRSTKLEDSAMYFCASNLNRDSASNEKLFFGSGTQLSVL.

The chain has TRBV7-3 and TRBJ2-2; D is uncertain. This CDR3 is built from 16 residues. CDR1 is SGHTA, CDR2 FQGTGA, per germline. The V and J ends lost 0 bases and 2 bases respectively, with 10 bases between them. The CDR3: CASSLTGGSNTGELFF. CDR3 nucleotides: TGTGCCAGCAGCTTAACGGGCGGCAGCAACACCGGGGAGCTGTTTTTT.

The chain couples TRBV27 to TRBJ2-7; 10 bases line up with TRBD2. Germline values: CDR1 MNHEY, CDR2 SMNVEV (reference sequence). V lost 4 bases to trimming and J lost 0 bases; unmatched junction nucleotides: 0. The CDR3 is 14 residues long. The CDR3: CASSSSGSSYEQYF. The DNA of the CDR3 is TGTGCCAGCAGTTCTAGCGGGAGCTCCTACGAGCAGTACTTC.

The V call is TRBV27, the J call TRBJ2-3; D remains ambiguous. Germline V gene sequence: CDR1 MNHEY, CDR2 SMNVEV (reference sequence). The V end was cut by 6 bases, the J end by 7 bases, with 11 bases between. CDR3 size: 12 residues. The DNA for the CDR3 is TGTGCCAGCAGCCAGTCTGGTTATACGCAGTATTTT. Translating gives CASSQSGYTQYF.